The clone carrying this T cell receptor beta chain was seen ten or more times. Its antigen is currently unknown. This record belongs to a study of CD8 T cells in ankylosing spondylitis. From the 5' RACE reads, TCRdb called clonotypes with MiXCR, one entry per CDR3 protein. This table has some 220,000 distinct CDR3 sequences, approximately 8.4% appearing once. Study-level findings and limits: Reportedly, significant enrichment of disease-linked clones occurred in matched ankylosing spondylitis synovial fluid. Some of the motif variants had earlier been found in reactive arthritis patients' fluid and blood.

With 5 bases removed from V and 10 bases from J, the gap between germline ends came to 17 bases. The CDR3 runs 13 residues. CDR1 is ENHRY, CDR2 SYGVKD, per germline. The source is a female donor with ankylosing spondylitis or in good health (not recorded which). The J gene is TRBJ1-2, the V gene TRBV10-3, with D possibly matching TRBD1 (5 bases). Material for sequencing was blood, either unsorted or a sorted T cell fraction (not recorded which). CDR3 DNA: TGTGCCATCAGTAGAATCGGGACCGTCGCCTACACCTTC. This gives the protein CAISRIGTVAYTF.